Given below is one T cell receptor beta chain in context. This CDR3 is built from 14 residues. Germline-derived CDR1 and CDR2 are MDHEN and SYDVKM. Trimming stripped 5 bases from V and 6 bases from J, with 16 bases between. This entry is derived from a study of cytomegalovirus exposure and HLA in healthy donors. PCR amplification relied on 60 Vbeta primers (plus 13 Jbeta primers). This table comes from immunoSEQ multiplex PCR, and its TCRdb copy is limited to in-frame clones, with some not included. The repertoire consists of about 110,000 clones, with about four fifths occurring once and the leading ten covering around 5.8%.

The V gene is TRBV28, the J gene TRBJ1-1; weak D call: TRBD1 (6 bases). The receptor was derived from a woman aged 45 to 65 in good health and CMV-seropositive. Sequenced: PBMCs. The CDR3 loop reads CASSPSTGSPEAFF. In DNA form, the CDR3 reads TGTGCCAGCAGTCCCTCTACAGGGTCCCCTGAAGCTTTCTTT. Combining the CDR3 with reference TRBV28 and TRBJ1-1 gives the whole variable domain DVKVTQSSRYLVKRTGEKVFLECVQDMDHENMFWYRQDPGLGLRLIYFSYDVKMKEKGDIPEGYSVSREKKERFSLILESASTNQTSMYLCASSPSTGSPEAFFGQGTRLTVV.